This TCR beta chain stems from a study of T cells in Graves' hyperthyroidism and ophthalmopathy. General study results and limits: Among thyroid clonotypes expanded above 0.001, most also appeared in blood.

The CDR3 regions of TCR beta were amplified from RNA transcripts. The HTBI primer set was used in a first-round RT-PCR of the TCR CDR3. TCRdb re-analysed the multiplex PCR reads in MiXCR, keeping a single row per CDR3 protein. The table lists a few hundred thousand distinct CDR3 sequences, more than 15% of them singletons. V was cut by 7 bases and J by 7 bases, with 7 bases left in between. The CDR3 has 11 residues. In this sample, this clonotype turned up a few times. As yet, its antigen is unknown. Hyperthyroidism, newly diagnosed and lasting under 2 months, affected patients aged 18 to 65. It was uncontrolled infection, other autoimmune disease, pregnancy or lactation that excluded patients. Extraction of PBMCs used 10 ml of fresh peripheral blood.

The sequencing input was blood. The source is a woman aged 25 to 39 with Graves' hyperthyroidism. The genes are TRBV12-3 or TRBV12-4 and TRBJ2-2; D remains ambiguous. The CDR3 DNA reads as TGTGCCAGCACCCACGGCGGGGAGCTGTTTTTT. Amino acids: CASTHGGELFF.